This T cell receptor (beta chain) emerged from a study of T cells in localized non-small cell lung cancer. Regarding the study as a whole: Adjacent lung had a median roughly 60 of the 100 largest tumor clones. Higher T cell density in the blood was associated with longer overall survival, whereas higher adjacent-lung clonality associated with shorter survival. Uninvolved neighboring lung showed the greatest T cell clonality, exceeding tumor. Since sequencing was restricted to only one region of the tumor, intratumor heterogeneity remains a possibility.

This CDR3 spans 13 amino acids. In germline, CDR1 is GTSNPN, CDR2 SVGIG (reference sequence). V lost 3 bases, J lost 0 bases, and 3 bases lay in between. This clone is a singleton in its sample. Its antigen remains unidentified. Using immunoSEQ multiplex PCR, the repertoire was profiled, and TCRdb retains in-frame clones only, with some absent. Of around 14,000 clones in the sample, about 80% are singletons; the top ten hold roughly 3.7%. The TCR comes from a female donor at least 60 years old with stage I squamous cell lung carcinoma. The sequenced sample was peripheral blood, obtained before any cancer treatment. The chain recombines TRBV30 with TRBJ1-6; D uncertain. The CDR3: CAWRDSYNSPLHF. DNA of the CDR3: TGTGCCTGGAGAGACTCCTATAATTCACCCCTCCACTTT.